Listed here are 13 T cell receptor beta chains from one sample, sequenced in a study of blood T cell repertoires in COVID-19. Method: immunoSEQ multiplex PCR; TCRdb's copy keeps in-frame clones and lacks some. Among some 300,000 clones, under 90% were seen once, and the ten largest hold less than 3.5%. The sample consisted of PBMCs or T cells enriched from blood (not recorded which). The source is a woman between 50 and 59 years old who had been exposed to COVID-19.

V and J are TRBV5-4 and TRBJ2-7; maybe TRBD1 (5 bases). Germline-derived CDR1 and CDR2 are SGHNT and YYREEE (reference sequence). The length of the CDR3 is 14 residues. V lost 5 bases, J lost 3 bases, and 15 bases lay in between. CDR3 DNA sequence: TGTGCCAGCAGTCACCGACAGAGTTACTACGAGCAGTACTTC. Amino acids: CASSHRQSYYEQYF.

The chain carries TRBV3-1 (or the pseudogene TRBV3-2) and TRBJ2-2; D remains unclear. Deletions cut 4 bases from V and 7 bases from J, with 7 bases between. There are 12 residues in the CDR3. Germline CDR1 and CDR2: LGHDT and YNNKEL (reference sequence). The CDR3 sequence is CASSLIIGELFF. CDR3 nucleotides: TGTGCCAGCAGCCTAATTATCGGGGAGCTGTTTTTT.

The chain couples TRBV7-5 to TRBJ2-5; the table gives TRBD1 as D, unverified against the DNA. TRBV7-5 is deemed a pseudogene. The CDR3 contains 14 residues. The chain's CDR3 is CARRTTWGEETQYF. CDR3 sequence (DNA): TGTGCCAGAAGAACAACCTGGGGCGAGGAGACCCAGTACTTC.

V gene TRBV2 combines with J gene TRBJ1-2, with 7 bases that match TRBD1. The J segment lost 4 bases and the V segment lost 1 base, leaving 0 bases of the junction unmatched. The CDR3 consists of 13 residues. CDR1 and CDR2 from the germline V gene are SNHLY and FYNNEI. The CDR3 is CASSEDRGYGYTF. In DNA, the CDR3 is TGTGCCAGCAGTGAAGACAGGGGCTATGGCTACACCTTC.

V usage is TRBV2 and J usage is TRBJ2-2, with D perhaps TRBD2 (5 bases). The CDR3 loop spans 16 amino acids. V lost 6 bases, J lost 4 bases, and 18 bases lay in between. Germline CDR1 reads SNHLY; CDR2 reads FYNNEI. The CDR3 here is CASSGLGPRGTGELFF. CDR3 coding DNA: TGTGCCAGCAGCGGTCTTGGGCCCCGGGGCACCGGGGAGCTGTTTTTT.

The chain joins TRBV28 to TRBJ1-5, with a possible D match to TRBD1 (6 bases). The CDR3 has 15 residues. The germline V gene encodes CDR1 MDHEN and CDR2 SYDVKM. V dropped 7 bases and J dropped 7 bases, with 20 bases sitting between them. CDR3 sequence: CASTEGGAGTQPQHF. The CDR3 bases are TGTGCCAGCACTGAAGGGGGGGCAGGGACCCAGCCCCAGCATTTT.

The table lists this clone with a count of one. This sequence joins TRBV7-9 and TRBJ2-1; 16 positions agree with TRBD2. This CDR3 has 16 amino acids. The V gene's germline CDR1 is SEHNR and CDR2 FQNEAQ (reference sequence). J lost 13 bases, V lost 3 bases, and 9 bases had no gene match. The CDR3 loop is CASSLGTSGGAFFQFF. The DNA of the CDR3 is TGTGCCAGCAGCTTGGGGACTAGCGGGGGGGCCTTTTTTCAGTTCTTC. Together with reference TRBV7-9 and TRBJ2-1, the CDR3 gives the full variable domain: DTGVSQNPRHKITKRGQNVTFRCDPISEHNRLYWYRQTLGQGPEFLTYFQNEAQLEKSRLLSDRFSAERPKGSFSTLEIQRTEQGDSAMYLCASSLGTSGGAFFQFFGPGTRLTVL.

This clone came up a few times. The chain joins TRBV2 to TRBJ1-1; 8 bases align to TRBD1. Germline loops: CDR1 SNHLY, CDR2 FYNNEI. CDR3 length: 14 amino acids. V trimming: 0 bases; J trimming: 5 bases; junction bases outside the gene matches: 2. CDR3 in amino acids: CASSEATGGTEAFF. As DNA, the CDR3 is TGTGCCAGCAGTGAAGCCACAGGGGGGACTGAAGCTTTCTTT.

This clone was seen a single time. V is TRBV3-1 (or the pseudogene TRBV3-2) and J is TRBJ2-1, with 7 bases aligning to TRBD2. The CDR3 loop spans 20 amino acids. Germline CDR1 LGHDT, CDR2 YNNKEL (reference sequence). Losses at the gene ends were 4 bases for V and 1 base for J; bases not matched to a gene: 19. The CDR3 sequence is CASSPYETSRTGRSYNEQFF. Written as DNA, the CDR3 is TGTGCCAGCAGCCCCTACGAGACTAGCCGCACGGGTAGGTCCTACAATGAGCAGTTCTTC.

The rearrangement joins TRBV5-1 to TRBJ2-5, with D maybe TRBD1 (6 bases). The CDR3 totals 16 residues. Deletions cut 5 bases from V and 1 base from J, with 18 bases between. Germline values: CDR1 SGHRS, CDR2 YFSETQ. The CDR3 DNA reads TGCGCCAGCAGAGGCACCGGGACAACTCTCCAAGAGACCCAGTACTTC. This gives the protein CASRGTGTTLQETQYF.

V is TRBV5-1 and J is TRBJ2-1, with D tentatively TRBD2 (5 bases). CDR3 length: 12 amino acids. The V gene's germline CDR1 is SGHRS and CDR2 YFSETQ. V gave up 4 bases and J gave up 16 bases, with 18 bases separating them. The CDR3 coding sequence is TGCGCCAGCAGCGACGGGCCCGGGGTGTGTTTCTTC. Protein sequence: CASSDGPGVCFF.

V gene TRBV28 combines with J gene TRBJ1-2; possibly TRBD1 for D (6 bases). Germline V gene sequence: CDR1 MDHEN, CDR2 SYDVKM. The CDR3 length is 15 residues. The V end lost 3 bases, the J end lost 0 bases, and 11 bases lay between the germline ends. The CDR3 region has the DNA TGTGCCAGCAGTTTGCGGGGGCCAACTAACTATGGCTACACCTTC. Amino acid sequence: CASSLRGPTNYGYTF.

V gene TRBV7-9 combines with J gene TRBJ2-5, with TRBD2 matching over 7 bases. The CDR3 is 14 residues long. Looked up from germline, CDR1 is SEHNR and CDR2 is FQNEAQ (reference sequence). V lost 5 bases to trimming and J lost 2 bases; unmatched junction nucleotides: 5. CDR3 sequence reads: CASSQPGGQETQYF. The CDR3 coding sequence is TGTGCCAGCAGCCAACCGGGGGGTCAAGAGACCCAGTACTTC.